These T cell receptor beta chains were read from a single sample in a study of T cell responses to AZD1222 COVID-19 vaccine. Assay: immunoSEQ multiplex PCR; the TCRdb copy retains only in-frame clones and omits some. The table shows more than 85,000 clones, with 70% to 90% occurring only once. Sequencing used peripheral blood, obtained 28 days after the second AZD1222 dose. These receptor sequences come from an adult who received the AZD1222 COVID-19 vaccine. Both conserved end residues are part of each CDR3. The D gene is left open where the match is weak. Not all rows give a size; the values are once, few, many and, for expanded clones, a class.

abundance	v_gene	j_gene	d_gene	CDR3aa	CDR3nt
-	TRBV7-2	TRBJ2-7	-	CASRKQATSYEQYF	TGTGCCAGCAGGAAACAGGCGACGAGCTACGAGCAGTACTTC
once	TRBV9	TRBJ2-3	TRBD1	CASSADRGLADTQYF	TGTGCCAGCAGCGCTGACAGGGGGCTCGCAGATACGCAGTATTTT
once	TRBV6-1	TRBJ1-2	-	CASSEAQSFYGYTF	TGTGCCAGCAGTGAAGCGCAGAGCTTCTATGGCTACACCTTC
-	TRBV28	TRBJ1-5	-	CASNVPQGGNQPQHF	TGTGCCAGCAACGTTCCACAGGGTGGAAATCAGCCCCAGCATTTT
-	TRBV6-5	TRBJ1-5	TRBD1	CASSLQGAADQPQHF	TGTGCCAGCAGCCTACAGGGGGCCGCGGATCAGCCCCAGCATTTT
-	TRBV2	TRBJ2-7	-	CASTSGLFEQYF	TGTGCCAGCACTTCAGGGTTGTTCGAGCAGTACTTC
-	TRBV27	TRBJ2-2	TRBD1	CASSYRGVGELFF	TGTGCCAGCAGCTACAGGGGGGTCGGGGAGCTGTTTTTT
-	TRBV6-5	TRBJ1-3	TRBD1	CAAGTGGHGNTIYF	TGTGCCGCCGGGACAGGGGGCCACGGGAACACCATATATTTT
-	TRBV12-5	TRBJ2-1	TRBD2	CASGFGREKFF	TGTGCTAGTGGTTTCGGGCGGGAGAAGTTCTTC
-	TRBV6-5	TRBJ1-1	-	CASTVPGFSEAFF	TGTGCCAGCACGGTCCCCGGGTTCTCTGAAGCTTTCTTT
-	TRBV4-1	TRBJ1-2	-	CASSHLDYGYTF	TGCGCCAGCAGCCATCTCGACTATGGCTACACCTTC
-	TRBV11-3	TRBJ2-5	-	CASSLEETQYF	TGTGCCAGCAGCTTAGAGGAGACCCAGTACTTC
few	TRBV19	TRBJ1-5	-	CASSLGPGVSQPQHF	TGTGCCAGTAGCCTCGGACCCGGTGTTAGTCAGCCCCAGCATTTT
-	TRBV4-2	TRBJ2-1	-	CASSQGGWDNEQFF	TGTGCCAGCAGCCAAGGGGGCTGGGACAATGAGCAGTTCTTC
once	TRBV19	TRBJ2-7	-	CASSMPGGLYEQYF	TGTGCCAGTAGTATGCCAGGGGGGCTCTACGAGCAGTACTTC
-	TRBV10-1	TRBJ1-1	-	CASRDSRGTYLNTEAFF	TGCGCCAGCAGAGATTCCAGGGGCACCTACCTGAACACTGAAGCTTTCTTT
-	TRBV7-9	TRBJ1-1	-	CASSLAMVNTEAFF	TGTGCCAGCAGCTTAGCGATGGTGAACACTGAAGCTTTCTTT
-	TRBV7-9	TRBJ1-1	-	CASSLAGLTEAFF	TGTGCCAGCAGCTTAGCAGGGCTCACTGAAGCTTTCTTT
-	TRBV5-5	TRBJ1-5	-	CASSLLDRFPNQPQHF	TGTGCCAGCAGCTTGTTGGACAGATTTCCTAATCAGCCCCAGCATTTT
-	TRBV6-6	TRBJ2-5	TRBD1	CASSRFRDRGRETQYF	TGTGCCAGCAGTCGATTCCGGGACAGGGGGCGAGAGACCCAGTACTTC
-	TRBV29-1	TRBJ1-1	-	CSAGGYMNTEAFF	TGCAGCGCTGGGGGATACATGAACACTGAAGCTTTCTTT
once	TRBV3-1/TRBV3-2	TRBJ1-1	TRBD1	CASSYGTGNTEAFF	TGTGCCAGCAGCTATGGGACAGGGAACACTGAAGCTTTCTTT
-	TRBV11-2	TRBJ2-3	-	CASSPGAGDTDTQYF	TGTGCCAGCAGCCCCGGAGCAGGGGACACAGATACGCAGTATTTT
-	TRBV4-1	TRBJ1-2	-	CASSQGPGSNYGYTF	TGCGCCAGCAGCCAAGGGCCGGGATCTAACTATGGCTACACCTTC
-	TRBV7-9	TRBJ1-2	-	CASSLRAAGTRGYTF	TGTGCCAGCAGCTTAAGAGCGGCAGGGACACGAGGCTACACCTTC
-	TRBV6-5	TRBJ2-3	-	CASSYGVTPGSTQYF	TGTGCCAGCAGTTACGGGGTTACCCCGGGGAGTACGCAGTATTTT
-	TRBV12-5	TRBJ1-1	-	CASGQAPAGTEAFF	TGTGCTAGTGGCCAAGCCCCAGCGGGGACTGAAGCTTTCTTT
-	TRBV25-1	TRBJ2-7	-	CASSEYGEQYF	TGTGCCAGCAGTGAATACGGAGAGCAGTACTTC
few	TRBV5-4	TRBJ1-4	TRBD1	CASSLGQTNEKLFF	TGTGCCAGCAGCCTGGGACAGACTAATGAAAAACTGTTTTTT
-	TRBV30	TRBJ1-2	-	CASIWGGPGYTF	TGTGCCTCCATCTGGGGGGGGCCTGGCTACACCTTC
few	TRBV27	TRBJ2-3	-	CASSPQFGEERKQYF	TGTGCCAGCAGTCCCCAGTTTGGGGAGGAAAGGAAGCAGTATTTT
-	TRBV25-1	TRBJ2-7	-	CASSPWQIYEQYF	TGTGCCAGCTCACCGTGGCAGATCTACGAGCAGTACTTC
-	TRBV7-8	TRBJ2-2	-	CASSFGRGMNTGELFF	TGTGCCAGCAGCTTCGGGAGAGGAATGAACACCGGGGAGCTGTTTTTT
-	TRBV27	TRBJ2-7	-	CASSMFMETVYEQYF	TGTGCCAGCAGTATGTTTATGGAAACAGTTTACGAGCAGTACTTC
-	TRBV6-5	TRBJ1-1	-	CASSGGQLMNTEAFF	TGTGCCAGCAGCGGCGGACAGCTCATGAACACTGAAGCTTTCTTT
-	TRBV7-3	TRBJ2-2	-	CASSPRPNTGELFF	TGTGCCAGCAGCCCGAGACCTAACACCGGGGAGCTGTTTTTT
-	TRBV4-1	TRBJ1-3	-	CASSHSTGSGNTIYF	TGCGCCAGCAGCCACTCAACAGGGTCTGGAAACACCATATATTTT
-	TRBV7-9	TRBJ2-1	-	CASSFQGAGVDNEQFF	TGTGCCAGCAGCTTCCAGGGGGCGGGAGTCGACAATGAGCAGTTCTTC
-	TRBV3-1/TRBV3-2	TRBJ2-7	-	CASSRGDSLYEQYF	TGTGCCAGCAGTAGAGGGGACTCGCTCTACGAGCAGTACTTC
-	TRBV9	TRBJ1-4	TRBD1	CASSVGPNQGAKLFF	TGTGCCAGCAGCGTAGGACCGAATCAGGGGGCAAAACTGTTTTTT
-	TRBV5-1	TRBJ2-1	-	CASWNVGADNEQFF	TGCGCCAGCTGGAACGTAGGGGCGGACAATGAGCAGTTCTTC
-	TRBV19	TRBJ1-4	-	CASSMGTDSFATNEKLFF	TGTGCCAGTAGTATGGGGACTGATTCTTTTGCAACTAATGAAAAACTGTTTTTT
-	TRBV10-2	TRBJ1-2	-	CASSDLGDYYGYTF	TGCGCCAGCAGTGATTTAGGCGATTACTATGGCTACACCTTC
-	TRBV5-1	TRBJ1-1	TRBD1	CASSPGQGNTEAFF	TGCGCCAGCAGCCCGGGACAGGGGAACACTGAAGCTTTCTTT
-	TRBV27	TRBJ1-2	TRBD1	CASSGQGEGYTF	TGTGCCAGCAGTGGACAGGGAGAAGGCTACACCTTC
-	TRBV5-4	TRBJ2-6	-	CASSLWRGLSGANVLTF	TGTGCCAGCAGCTTGTGGAGGGGGCTCTCTGGGGCCAACGTCCTGACTTTC
-	TRBV2	TRBJ2-5	-	CASSVGETQYF	TGTGCCAGCAGTGTGGGGGAGACCCAGTACTTC
-	TRBV12-5	TRBJ2-7	-	CASGLAPLLGSGLDYEQYF	TGTGCTAGTGGTTTGGCCCCCCTACTCGGGTCGGGACTTGACTACGAGCAGTACTTC